This TCR beta chain was observed in a study of blood T cell repertoires in COVID-19. About the research overall: Acute-phase and convalescent COVID-19 samples originated in the United States, Italy and Spain. T cells, B-cell-depleted T cells, or PBMCs supplied cDNA or gDNA.

Looked up from germline, CDR1 is LNHDA and CDR2 is SQIVND (reference sequence). The CDR3 has 19 amino acids. The V end lost 6 bases, the J end lost 0 bases, and 24 bases lay between the germline ends. In the original analysis: The assay estimated nucleated cells by amplifying reference gene primers. The data were produced by immunoSEQ multiplex PCR, yet TCRdb's version contains in-frame clones alone and is incomplete. V, J and clone size reflect that table, while D and trimming were determined from the DNA. The table records 35,000 to 50,000 clones, approximately 83% of them present only once. The sequence was obtained from a human donor with acute or convalescent COVID-19. The donor label of this sample is uncertain. The sample was peripheral blood. This rearrangement joins TRBV19 to TRBJ2-4; D is possibly TRBD2 (5 bases). The CDR3 region is CASRGEGQQKTLAKNIQYF. Here the CDR3 DNA reads TGTGCCAGTAGGGGTGAGGGCCAGCAGAAGACACTAGCCAAAAACATTCAGTACTTC.